These 5 T cell receptor beta chains originate from one sample sequenced in a study of blood T cell repertoires in COVID-19. Measured with immunoSEQ multiplex PCR; TCRdb has only the in-frame clones, and not every one. The repertoire holds 65,000 or so clones, with just under 80% as singletons. Sequencing used peripheral blood. These receptors all come from a human donor in a cohort sampled during active COVID-19.

This rearrangement joins TRBV6-5 to TRBJ1-2; 11 bases are a match to TRBD1. This CDR3 contains 15 residues. Germline V lookup: CDR1 MNHEY, CDR2 SVGAGI. V was pared by 5 bases and J by 7 bases, with 9 bases of the junction left unmatched. CDR3 in amino acids: CASSPPDRGPRGYTF. In DNA, the CDR3 is TGTGCCAGCAGTCCTCCGGACAGGGGGCCTCGTGGCTACACCTTC.

The chain couples TRBV27 to TRBJ1-2, with D possibly being TRBD1 (6 bases). CDR1 is MNHEY and CDR2 is SMNVEV in the germline V gene (reference sequence). The CDR3 sequence is 13 residues long. Trimming took 4 bases from V and 7 from J, leaving 13 bases between them. CDR3 nucleotide sequence: TGTGCCAGCAGTTCCGACACAGGGCTTGGCTACACCTTC. Protein product: CASSSDTGLGYTF.

The gene calls are TRBV28 and TRBJ1-4; D call uncertain. Germline V gene sequence: CDR1 MDHEN, CDR2 SYDVKM. V was cut by 3 bases and J by 0 bases, with 5 bases left in between. The CDR3 is 14 residues long. The DNA of the CDR3 is TGTGCCAGCAGTTTCCCCGCAACTAATGAAAAACTGTTTTTT. Encoded protein: CASSFPATNEKLFF.

This clone occurred a few times. CDR3 DNA: TGTGCCAGCAGCGGGCAGGGCGGGAACACTGAAGCTTTCTTT. This translates into CASSGQGGNTEAFF. The chain uses TRBV2 and TRBJ1-1; the D gene is possibly TRBD1 (5 bases). CDR1 SNHLY and CDR2 FYNNEI come from the germline V gene. V was shortened by 6 bases and J by 1 base, with 12 bases between the two germline ends. The CDR3 length is 14 residues.

The table lists this clone with a few counts. The rearrangement joins TRBV6-6 to TRBJ1-4; no clear D. V was pared by 2 bases and J by 4 bases, with 8 bases between. CDR1 and CDR2 (germline): MNHNY, SVGAGI (reference sequence). The CDR3 has 14 amino acids. CDR3 protein: CASSYVDFNEKLFF. CDR3 in DNA: TGTGCCAGCAGTTACGTCGACTTTAATGAAAAACTGTTTTTT.